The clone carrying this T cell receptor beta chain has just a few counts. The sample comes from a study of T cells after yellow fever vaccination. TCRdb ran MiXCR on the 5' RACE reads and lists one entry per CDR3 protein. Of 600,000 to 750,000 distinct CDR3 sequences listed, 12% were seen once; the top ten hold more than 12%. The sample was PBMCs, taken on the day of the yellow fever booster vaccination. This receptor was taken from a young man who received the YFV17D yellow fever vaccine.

CDR3 in DNA: TGTGCCAGCAGCTCCGGGAGGGGCTACAATGAGCAGTTCTTC. Translating gives CASSSGRGYNEQFF. This chain joins TRBV9 and TRBJ2-1; TRBD2 matches 8 bases. V shed 4 bases and J 3 bases; nucleotides not matched to a gene: 3. The CDR3 has 14 amino acids. The germline gives CDR1 SGDLS, CDR2 YYNGEE.